The 20 T cell receptor beta chains below all came from one sample that was sequenced in a study of control samples from healthy donors and cancer patients. Sequencing was performed with immunoSEQ multiplex PCR; in TCRdb, only in-frame clones are kept and a portion is missing. The table records roughly 29,000 clones, around 79% of them present only once. The sequenced sample consisted of PBMCs. These receptors all come from a man between 60 and 75 years old with head and neck cancer.

The chain couples TRBV19 to TRBJ2-1; 11 positions agree with TRBD2. CDR3 length equals 16 residues. V shed 3 bases and J 5 bases; nucleotides not matched to a gene: 6. CDR1 is LNHDA and CDR2 is SQIVND in the germline V gene (reference sequence). In DNA form, the CDR3 reads TGTGCCAGTAGTATCTCAACTAGCGGGGGAAACAATGAGCAGTTCTTC. It specifies CASSISTSGGNNEQFF.

The chain is built from TRBV27 and TRBJ1-6, with a weak D call TRBD1 (5 bases). CDR3 length equals 13 residues. Trimming took 4 bases from V and 7 from J, leaving 8 bases between them. Germline CDR1 MNHEY, CDR2 SMNVEV (reference sequence). This CDR3 is CASSYRWNSPLHF. CDR3 bases: TGTGCCAGCAGTTACAGGTGGAATTCACCCCTCCACTTT.

This clone was detected only once. In DNA form, the CDR3 reads TGTGCCAGCAGCTCAGGGACAGGGGGATCCACAGATACGCAGTATTTT. Its protein is CASSSGTGGSTDTQYF. The gene calls are TRBV11-2 and TRBJ2-3, with 11 bases matching TRBD1. The V segment lost 4 bases and the J segment 2 bases; nucleotides outside the gene matches: 5. Germline lookup yields CDR1 SGHAT and CDR2 FQNNGV. The CDR3 extends over 16 amino acids.

This clone appeared once. The rearrangement joins TRBV25-1 to TRBJ2-5, with 13 bases aligning to TRBD2. This CDR3 is 16 amino acids long. Germline CDR1 MGHDK, CDR2 SYGVNS. Trimming removed 4 bases from V and 1 base from J; junction bases left unmatched: 3. CDR3 bases: TGTGCCAGCAGTGCACTAGCGGGAGGGACCCAAGAGACCCAGTACTTC. It yields the protein CASSALAGGTQETQYF. Full variable domain (missing parts from reference TRBV25-1 and TRBJ2-5): EADIYQTPRYLVIGTGKKITLECSQTMGHDKMYWYQQDPGMELHLIHYSYGVNSTEKGDLSSESTVSRIRTEHFPLTLESARPSHTSQYLCASSALAGGTQETQYFGPGTRLLVL.

This chain uses TRBV4-2 with TRBJ2-3; 12 nucleotides align to TRBD2. The V segment lost 3 bases and the J segment 4 bases; nucleotides outside the gene matches: 5. Germline loops: CDR1 LGHNA, CDR2 YNFKEQ. This CDR3 has 16 residues. CDR3 in DNA: TGTGCCAGCAGCCAGGCTAGCGGGAGGGTGGCAGATACGCAGTATTTT. This sequence encodes CASSQASGRVADTQYF.

J is TRBJ2-2 and V is TRBV27; 13 nucleotides line up with TRBD2. Germline V lookup: CDR1 MNHEY, CDR2 SMNVEV (reference sequence). CDR3 size: 18 residues. Trimming cost V 7 bases and J 7 bases; bases outside gene matches: 15. The CDR3 sequence: CASTNWNGLAGEIGELFF. The CDR3 DNA reads TGTGCCAGCACTAATTGGAACGGACTAGCGGGAGAGATCGGGGAGCTGTTTTTT.

This chain uses TRBV5-1 with TRBJ2-5, with 7 bases fitting TRBD2. V dropped 4 bases and J dropped 0; count of bases not matched to a gene: 12. CDR3 length: 17 residues. CDR1 and CDR2 from the germline V gene are SGHRS and YFSETQ. The CDR3 DNA reads TGCGCCAGCAGCGCGGGGGACCGCCACACGTACCAAGAGACCCAGTACTTC. Encoded protein: CASSAGDRHTYQETQYF.

This clone was detected once. The chain recombines TRBV12-5 with TRBJ2-5, with a weak D call TRBD1 (5 bases). The germline V gene has CDR1 LGHNT and CDR2 FRNRAP. Trimming left V 3 bases short and J 1 base short, with 15 bases between. This CDR3 is 16 amino acids long. CDR3 protein: CASGLSGIVGQETQYF. For the CDR3, the DNA is TGTGCTAGTGGTTTATCAGGGATAGTAGGCCAAGAGACCCAGTACTTC. Full variable domain (outside the CDR3, taken from reference TRBV12-5 and TRBJ2-5): DARVTQTPRHKVTEMGQEVTMRCQPILGHNTVFWYRQTMMQGLELLAYFRNRAPLDDSGMPKDRFSAEMPDATLATLKIQPSEPRDSAVYFCASGLSGIVGQETQYFGPGTRLLVL.

This chain links TRBV5-5 with TRBJ1-2, with D perhaps TRBD1 (6 bases). Trimming removed 0 bases from V and 3 bases from J, with 15 bases in between. Germline CDR1 is SGHKS and CDR2 is YYEKEE (reference sequence). This CDR3 contains 16 residues. The CDR3 DNA follows: TGTGCCAGCAGCTTGGCCTCAAGGGGGGTGGACTATGGCTACACCTTC. It translates to CASSLASRGVDYGYTF.

V and J are TRBV28 and TRBJ2-2, with D possibly TRBD1 on 7 matching bases. This CDR3 spans 18 amino acids. Germline CDR1 MDHEN, CDR2 SYDVKM. Deletions cut 4 bases from V and 1 base from J, with 19 bases between. CDR3 protein: CASSSLRFQGGNTGELFF. Here the CDR3 DNA reads TGTGCCAGCAGTTCCCTTCGTTTCCAGGGGGGGAACACCGGGGAGCTGTTTTTT.

Only a few counts were recorded for this clone. The chain has TRBV7-3 and TRBJ1-5; no clear D gene. The CDR3 length is 15 residues. V was pared by 5 bases and J by 4 bases, with 15 bases between. Germline CDR1 is SGHTA and CDR2 is FQGTGA. DNA of the CDR3: TGTGCCAGCAGCCCCGGGCCGGAAAGGAATCAGCCCCAGCATTTT. Amino acids: CASSPGPERNQPQHF.

CDR3 in DNA: TGTGCCAGCACCTGGGGCTCTAACACCGGGGAGCTGTTTTTT. Amino acid sequence: CASTWGSNTGELFF. V and J are TRBV7-3 and TRBJ2-2; the D gene is possibly TRBD1 (5 bases). The germline V and J ends were trimmed by 7 bases and 2 bases, with 11 bases remaining between them. CDR3 length equals 14 residues. The V gene's germline CDR1 is SGHTA and CDR2 FQGTGA.

The rearrangement links TRBV5-8 to TRBJ1-4, with D perhaps matching TRBD1 (5 bases). The V and J ends lost 4 bases and 5 bases respectively, with 12 bases between them. The CDR3 spans 14 residues. Per germline, CDR1 SGHTS and CDR2 YDEGEE. This CDR3 is CASSRGNRNEKLFF. CDR3 DNA sequence: TGTGCCAGCAGCAGGGGTAACAGGAATGAAAAACTGTTTTTT.

The chain links TRBV28 to TRBJ1-4; no firm D call. This CDR3 is 15 amino acids long. V gave up 1 base and J gave up 7 bases, with 13 bases separating them. In germline, CDR1 is MDHEN, CDR2 SYDVKM. In DNA, the CDR3 is TGTGCCAGCAGTTTATCGATCGGGGTCACTGAAAAACTGTTTTTT. Amino acids: CASSLSIGVTEKLFF.

The chain is built from TRBV29-1 and TRBJ2-4, with D possibly called TRBD1 or TRBD2 (6 bases each). This CDR3 has 14 amino acids. Trimming took off 6 bases at V and 3 bases at J, with 15 bases between the two ends. Per germline, CDR1 SQVTM and CDR2 ANQGSEA. As DNA, the CDR3 is TGCAGCGTACTACGGGGGCCGGGCAAAAACATTCAGTACTTC. Translation gives CSVLRGPGKNIQYF.

This chain joins TRBV27 and TRBJ2-7; 7 bases fit TRBD1. V lost 2 bases, J lost 2 bases, and 9 bases stayed unmatched. The CDR3 spans 16 residues. Germline V CDR1 and CDR2: MNHEY, SMNVEV (reference sequence). The CDR3 here is CASSLTGTRGPYEQYF. CDR3 in DNA: TGTGCCAGCAGTTTAACCGGGACAAGGGGGCCCTACGAGCAGTACTTC.

This sequence joins TRBV5-8 and TRBJ2-4, with 13 bases fitting TRBD2. The V segment lost 4 bases and the J segment 5 bases; nucleotides outside the gene matches: 6. Germline lookup yields CDR1 SGHTS and CDR2 YDEGEE. This CDR3 region has 16 residues. The CDR3 sequence: CASSLKTSGGQNIQYF. The CDR3 coding sequence is TGTGCCAGCAGCCTAAAGACTAGCGGGGGGCAAAACATTCAGTACTTC.

The chain joins TRBV6-5 to TRBJ2-2; 11 nucleotides align to TRBD1. CDR1 and CDR2 (germline): MNHEY, SVGAGI. The CDR3 is made up of 15 amino acids. After removal of 2 bases from V and 5 bases from J, the junction contained 1 base not matched to a gene. CDR3 sequence (DNA): TGTGCCAGCAGTTACCGGGACAGGGGGACCGGGGAGCTGTTTTTT. Its translation: CASSYRDRGTGELFF.

This chain joins TRBV19 and TRBJ1-1; D is unclear. Germline V gene sequence: CDR1 LNHDA, CDR2 SQIVND (reference sequence). The ends were cut back, 3 bases at V and 3 bases at J, with 17 bases in the middle. There are 16 residues in the CDR3. The CDR3: CASSISLAPLDTEAFF. As DNA, the CDR3 is TGTGCCAGTAGTATCTCTCTGGCCCCCTTGGACACTGAAGCTTTCTTT.

The chain links TRBV7-6 to TRBJ2-7; 12 bases are a match to TRBD1. The CDR3 has 15 amino acids. The J segment lost 4 bases and the V segment lost 0 bases, leaving 1 base of the junction unmatched. Germline-derived CDR1 and CDR2 are SGHVS and FNYEAQ. The CDR3 DNA reads as TGTGCCAGCAGCTTAGCGGGACAGGGGGCGTACGAGCAGTACTTC. Translated: CASSLAGQGAYEQYF.